This T cell receptor (beta chain) was captured by sequencing in a study of cytomegalovirus exposure and HLA in healthy donors. Study-level information: Prior work identified 117 million unique TCR beta sequences in around 170 million T cells.

The PCR used 60 Vbeta and 13 Jbeta primers. The assay was immunoSEQ multiplex PCR, and TCRdb's table has in-frame clones only and misses some. The sample has approximately 280,000 clones, 70% to 90% seen once. Study findings and constraints: Most of the CMV-associated TCR beta chains (in a later analysis) appeared to be HLA-restricted. In an earlier analysis, about 87% or about 30%: the productive usage of most TCR beta V segments.

CDR3 length equals 16 residues. V lost 0 bases to trimming and J lost 6 bases; unmatched junction nucleotides: 7. Germline V gene sequence: CDR1 SNHLY, CDR2 FYNNEI. A word on this clone: Its antigen is as yet unknown.

The chain joins TRBV2 to TRBJ2-3; 9 bases align to TRBD2. The TCR comes from a woman between 18 and 30 years old in good health and CMV-seronegative. The specimen was PBMCs. The CDR3 region is CASSEALLAGEDTQYF. CDR3 nucleotide sequence: TGTGCCAGCAGTGAAGCGCTTTTAGCGGGGGAGGATACGCAGTATTTT.